The 16 T cell receptor beta chains below were found in one sample sequenced in a study of blood T cell repertoires in COVID-19. This table comes from immunoSEQ multiplex PCR, and its TCRdb copy is limited to in-frame clones, with some not included. The sample lists under 250,000 clones; 84% were seen once. The sequencing input was peripheral blood. Receptor source: a woman aged 40 to 55 who had recovered from COVID-19.

V and J are TRBV20-1 and TRBJ2-1, with D possibly being TRBD2 (6 bases). Germline assignment: CDR1 DFQATT and CDR2 SNEGSKA (reference sequence). The ends were cut back, 5 bases at V and 12 bases at J, with 11 bases in the middle. The CDR3 runs to 10 residues. The CDR3 sequence: CSAASEGQFF. The CDR3 bases are TGCAGTGCTGCTAGCGAGGGGCAGTTCTTC.

The genes are TRBV28 and TRBJ1-5, with 7 positions matching TRBD1. The germline gives CDR1 MDHEN, CDR2 SYDVKM. Trimming took 5 bases from V and 0 from J; bases not matched to a gene: 7. The CDR3 spans 16 residues. The DNA for the CDR3 is TGTGCCAGCAGTCTGGGACAGAGACATAGCAATCAGCCCCAGCATTTT. Translated: CASSLGQRHSNQPQHF. The whole variable domain, filled in from reference TRBV28 and TRBJ1-5, reads DVKVTQSSRYLVKRTGEKVFLECVQDMDHENMFWYRQDPGLGLRLIYFSYDVKMKEKGDIPEGYSVSREKKERFSLILESASTNQTSMYLCASSLGQRHSNQPQHFGDGTRLSIL.

This sequence joins TRBV7-9 and TRBJ1-1, with a tentative D call TRBD1 (6 bases). Trimming took 11 bases from V and 1 from J, leaving 11 bases between them. This CDR3 spans 12 amino acids. Germline V gives CDR1 SEHNR, CDR2 FQNEAQ (reference sequence). This CDR3 reads CARGGANTEAFF. The CDR3, as DNA: TGTGCCCGCGGGGGGGCGAACACTGAAGCTTTCTTT.

Concerning this clone: One end of the junction fails to match germline, which may point to a read error. This rearrangement joins TRBV3-1 (or the pseudogene TRBV3-2) to TRBJ2-1; D might be TRBD1 (6 bases). Germline CDR1 reads LGHDT; CDR2 reads YNNKEL (reference sequence). The CDR3 runs to 13 residues. This CDR3 reads CASSQGQHNEQFF. CDR3 nucleotide sequence: TGTGCCAGCAGTCAAGGACAGCACAATGAGCAGTTCTTC.

This clone is a singleton in its sample. The rearrangement joins TRBV28 to TRBJ1-2; 11 bases are shared with TRBD1. V lost 4 bases to trimming and J lost 8 bases; unmatched junction nucleotides: 12. Germline V gene sequence: CDR1 MDHEN, CDR2 SYDVKM. The CDR3 is made up of 16 amino acids. The CDR3 here is CASSWPNGGQGDGYTF. The CDR3 DNA reads TGTGCCAGCAGTTGGCCTAATGGGGGACAGGGGGACGGCTACACCTTC.

The count of this clone is one. The gene calls are TRBV14 and TRBJ1-1; no clear D gene. Trimming took 2 bases from V and 10 from J, leaving 11 bases between them. Germline CDR1 and CDR2: SGHDN and FVKESK. This CDR3 is 12 amino acids long. The CDR3 sequence: CASSQSGSGAFF. The CDR3 DNA sequence: TGTGCCAGCAGCCAATCGGGGTCGGGAGCTTTCTTT. The variable domain in full, completed from reference TRBV14 and TRBJ1-1, reads EAGVTQFPSHSVIEKGQTVTLRCDPISGHDNLYWYRRVMGKEIKFLLHFVKESKQDESGMPNNRFLAERTGGTYSTLKVQPAELEDSGVYFCASSQSGSGAFFGQGTRLTVV.

This clone turned up a few times. The chain combines TRBV7-9 with TRBJ1-2; no definite D call. This CDR3 spans 14 amino acids. V lost 3 bases and J lost 0, with 8 bases in between. Germline V CDR1 and CDR2: SEHNR, FQNEAQ (reference sequence). The CDR3 region has the DNA TGTGCCAGCAGCTTGAGCCGATCTAACTATGGCTACACCTTC. This translates into CASSLSRSNYGYTF.

V usage is TRBV29-1 and J usage is TRBJ1-5; possibly TRBD1 for D (5 bases). Germline CDR1 is SQVTM and CDR2 is ANQGSEA. The CDR3 is made up of 14 amino acids. Trimming pared 4 bases from V and 0 bases from J, leaving 10 bases between. The CDR3 region has the DNA TGCAGCGTTGCCACAGGTTATAGCAATCAGCCCCAGCATTTT. It translates to CSVATGYSNQPQHF.

The rearrangement joins TRBV14 to TRBJ2-1; D is uncertain. V dropped 1 base and J dropped 0 bases, with 19 bases sitting between them. From germline, CDR1 is SGHDN and CDR2 FVKESK. This CDR3 contains 19 residues. The CDR3 spells CASSQGVYSWASSYNEQFF. As DNA, the CDR3 is TGTGCCAGCAGCCAAGGTGTGTACTCCTGGGCCAGCTCCTACAATGAGCAGTTCTTC.

This clone was picked up one time. This sequence joins TRBV20-1 and TRBJ2-1, with D maybe TRBD2 (6 bases). V dropped 0 bases and J dropped 14 bases, with 11 bases sitting between them. The CDR3 extends over 11 amino acids. Germline V gives CDR1 DFQATT, CDR2 SNEGSKA (reference sequence). Here the CDR3 reads CSARDEGGEFF. The DNA of the CDR3 is TGCAGTGCTAGAGATGAAGGCGGGGAGTTCTTC.

The chain links TRBV10-3 to TRBJ1-2; TRBD1 agrees at 9 bases. Germline CDR1 is ENHRY and CDR2 is SYGVKD. The V and J ends lost 5 bases and 6 bases, in that order; junction bases with no gene match: 7. The CDR3 totals 14 residues. The CDR3, as DNA: TGTGCCATCAGTTCTACAGGGGGCGAACATGGCTACACCTTC. It specifies CAISSTGGEHGYTF.

The chain carries TRBV6-5 and TRBJ2-7; tentatively, D is TRBD1 (6 bases). Trimming cost V 5 bases and J 3 bases, with 17 bases left between them. The CDR3 spans 15 residues. Germline assignment: CDR1 MNHEY and CDR2 SVGAGI. The CDR3 region has the DNA TGTGCCAGCAGTATTCGGGACACTGGGGGCTACGAGCAGTACTTC. This codes for CASSIRDTGGYEQYF.

The chain employs TRBV28 and TRBJ1-2, with 12 nucleotides matching TRBD1. Unmatched junction bases numbered 10, after V lost 5 bases and J lost 3 bases. Germline CDR1 reads MDHEN; CDR2 reads SYDVKM. This CDR3 spans 17 amino acids. Here the CDR3 reads CASSTPRDRGPYYGYTF. As DNA, the CDR3 is TGTGCCAGCAGTACTCCCCGGGACAGGGGGCCCTACTATGGCTACACCTTC.

This chain joins TRBV2 and TRBJ1-3; D remains unclear. The germline V gene has CDR1 SNHLY and CDR2 FYNNEI. Trimming removed 2 bases from V and 5 bases from J, with 7 bases in between. The CDR3 covers 13 residues. The DNA for the CDR3 is TGTGCCAGCAGTGAACTCAGGAGAAACACCATATATTTT. As protein: CASSELRRNTIYF.

The CDR3 DNA reads as TGTGCCTGTCAAGGGAGGATGGAATCCTACGAGCAGTACTTC. It yields the protein CACQGRMESYEQYF. The genes are TRBV10-3 and TRBJ2-7; D may be TRBD2 (6 bases). The CDR3 is 14 amino acids. Germline CDR1 ENHRY, CDR2 SYGVKD. Between the trimmed V and J ends, which lost 11 bases and 1 base, there was a span of 18 bases.

The rearrangement joins TRBV5-6 to TRBJ1-5; 9 nucleotides line up with TRBD1. Germline values: CDR1 SGHDT, CDR2 YYEEEE. Trimming removed 4 bases from V and 5 bases from J; junction bases left unmatched: 7. The CDR3 runs 15 residues. CDR3 nucleotide sequence: TGTGCCAGCAGCCCATCGGGACAGGGCTATCAGCCCCAGCATTTT. It encodes CASSPSGQGYQPQHF.